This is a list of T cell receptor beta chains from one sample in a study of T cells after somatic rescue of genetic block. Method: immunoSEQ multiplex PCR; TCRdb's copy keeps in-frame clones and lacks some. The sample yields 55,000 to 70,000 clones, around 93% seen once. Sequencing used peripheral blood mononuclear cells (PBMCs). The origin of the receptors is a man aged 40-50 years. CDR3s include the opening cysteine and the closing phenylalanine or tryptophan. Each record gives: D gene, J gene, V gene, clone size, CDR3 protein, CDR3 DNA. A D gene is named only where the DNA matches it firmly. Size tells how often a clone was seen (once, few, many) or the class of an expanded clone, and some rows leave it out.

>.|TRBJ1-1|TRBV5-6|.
CASSLEMGMNAEAFF
TGTGCCAGCAGCTTGGAAATGGGGATGAACGCTGAAGCTTTCTTT
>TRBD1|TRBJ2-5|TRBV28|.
CASSLPGQGAFGYF
TGTGCCAGCAGTCTGCCGGGACAGGGGGCTTTTGGGTACTTC
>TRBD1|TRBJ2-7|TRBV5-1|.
CASSPGQGVSVEQYF
TGCGCCAGCAGCCCTGGACAGGGGGTATCGGTCGAGCAGTACTTC
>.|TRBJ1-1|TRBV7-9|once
CASSLGSGSGRTEAFF
TGTGCCAGCAGCTTAGGGTCAGGGAGTGGTAGGACTGAAGCTTTCTTT
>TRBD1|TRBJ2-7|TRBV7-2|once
CASSYDRGETYEQYF
TGTGCCAGCAGCTATGACAGGGGGGAGACCTACGAGCAGTACTTC
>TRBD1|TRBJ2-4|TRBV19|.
CASSIRDRVVIQYF
TGTGCCAGTAGTATTCGGGACAGGGTCGTCATTCAGTACTTC
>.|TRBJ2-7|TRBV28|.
CASSLTSEQYF
TGTGCCAGCAGTTTAACGTCCGAGCAGTACTTC
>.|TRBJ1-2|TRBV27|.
CASSFFPRDTYGYTF
TGTGCCAGCAGTTTTTTCCCCCGGGACACCTATGGCTACACCTTC
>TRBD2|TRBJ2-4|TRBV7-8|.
CASSETSGGVKNIQYF
TGTGCCAGCAGCGAGACTAGCGGGGGTGTCAAAAACATTCAGTACTTC
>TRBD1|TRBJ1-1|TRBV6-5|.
CASSRDRVLNTEAFF
TGTGCCAGCAGTAGAGACAGGGTGCTGAACACTGAAGCTTTCTTT
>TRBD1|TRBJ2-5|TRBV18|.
CASSPQGVQETQYF
TGTGCCAGCTCACCCCAGGGGGTCCAAGAGACCCAGTACTTC
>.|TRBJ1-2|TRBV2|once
CASTSFYGYTF
TGTGCCAGCACTTCCTTCTATGGCTACACCTTC
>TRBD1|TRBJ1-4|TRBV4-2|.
CASSQDYSRTGVAEKLFF
TGTGCCAGCAGCCAAGACTATTCTAGGACAGGGGTAGCTGAAAAACTGTTTTTT
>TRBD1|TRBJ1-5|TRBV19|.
CASRSVDRGRNQPQHF
TGTGCCAGTAGGTCAGTAGACAGGGGACGCAATCAGCCCCAGCATTTT
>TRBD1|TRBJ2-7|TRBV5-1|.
CASSLEDRVRSYEQYF
TGCGCCAGCAGCTTGGAGGACAGGGTAAGGTCCTACGAGCAGTACTTC
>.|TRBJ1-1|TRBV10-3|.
CATHRQQNTEAFF
TGTGCCACCCACCGACAGCAGAACACTGAAGCTTTCTTT
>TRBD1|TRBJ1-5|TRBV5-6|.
CASSSYDRDNQPQHF
TGTGCCAGCAGCTCCTATGACAGGGACAATCAGCCCCAGCATTTT
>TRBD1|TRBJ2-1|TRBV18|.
CASSLKTGINEQFF
TGTGCCAGCTCACTTAAGACAGGGATCAATGAGCAGTTCTTC
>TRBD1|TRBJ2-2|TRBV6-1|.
CASIKDRVAGELFF
TGTGCCAGCATCAAGGACAGGGTTGCCGGGGAGCTGTTTTTT
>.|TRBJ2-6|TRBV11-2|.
CASTSGRWANVLTF
TGTGCCAGCACCTCGGGGCGATGGGCCAACGTCCTGACTTTC
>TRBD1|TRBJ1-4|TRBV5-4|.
CASSFTQGAGEKLFF
TGTGCCAGCAGCTTCACACAGGGGGCTGGTGAAAAACTGTTTTTT
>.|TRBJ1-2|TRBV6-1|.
CASSEQQGINYGYTF
TGTGCCAGCAGTGAACAACAGGGCATAAACTATGGCTACACCTTC